This entry is about one TCR beta chain. Its cognate antigen is unknown. J lost 1 base, V lost 3 bases, and 8 bases had no gene match. The CDR3 contains 16 residues. Germline CDR1 LNHDA, CDR2 SQIVND (reference sequence). PCR employed 60 Vbeta and 13 Jbeta primers. Data came from immunoSEQ multiplex PCR; TCRdb stores just in-frame clones and leaves some out. The table records some 220,000 clones, around 89% of them present only once. The data belong to a study of cytomegalovirus exposure and HLA in healthy donors. Study details: T cells numbering about 179 million yielded 117 million unique TCR beta sequences in an earlier analysis. Study-level findings and limits: In presence/absence analyses, roughly uniform sequencing depth across donors was assumed.

The chain is built from TRBV19 and TRBJ1-1; 7 nucleotides agree with TRBD1. Sequenced: PBMCs. This clonotype originated in a woman younger than 35 in good health and CMV-seronegative. CDR3: CASSIEGGRGNTEAFF. The CDR3 nucleotides are TGTGCCAGTAGTATTGAAGGGGGCCGTGGGAACACTGAAGCTTTCTTT.